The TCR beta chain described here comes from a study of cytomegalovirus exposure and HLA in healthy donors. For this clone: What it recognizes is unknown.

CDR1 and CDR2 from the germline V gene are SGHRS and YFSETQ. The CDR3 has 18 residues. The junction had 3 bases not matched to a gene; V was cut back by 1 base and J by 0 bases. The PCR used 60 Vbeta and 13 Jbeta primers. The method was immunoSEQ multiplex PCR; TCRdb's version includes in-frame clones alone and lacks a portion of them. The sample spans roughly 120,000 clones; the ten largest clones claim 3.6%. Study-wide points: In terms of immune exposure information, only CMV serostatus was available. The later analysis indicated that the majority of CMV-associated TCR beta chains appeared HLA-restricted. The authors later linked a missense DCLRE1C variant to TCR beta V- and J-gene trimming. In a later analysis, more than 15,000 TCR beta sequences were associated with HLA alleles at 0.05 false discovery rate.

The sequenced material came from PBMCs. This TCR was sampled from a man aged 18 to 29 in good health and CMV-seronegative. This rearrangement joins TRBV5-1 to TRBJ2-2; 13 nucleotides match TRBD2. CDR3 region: CASSLTGLAGANTGELFF. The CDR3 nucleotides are TGCGCCAGCAGCTTGACCGGACTAGCGGGGGCGAACACCGGGGAGCTGTTTTTT. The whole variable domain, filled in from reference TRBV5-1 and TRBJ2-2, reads KAGVTQTPRYLIKTRGQQVTLSCSPISGHRSVSWYQQTPGQGLQFLFEYFSETQRNKGNFPGRFSGRQFSNSRSEMNVSTLELGDSALYLCASSLTGLAGANTGELFFGEGSRLTVL.